Listed below are T cell receptor beta chains from one sample, sequenced in a study of OX40 agonist ivuxolimab in advanced cancers. Here immunoSEQ multiplex PCR was the method, and the copy in TCRdb shows in-frame clones only, minus some. The sample lists around 3,600 clones; more than 60% were seen once. The input for sequencing was CD4+ or CD8+ T cells sorted from blood, taken in a trial of the OX40 agonist ivuxolimab. These receptors all stem from an adult with an advanced solid tumor such as melanoma, head and neck, liver or kidney cancer. The CDR3 runs from the conserved cysteine through the conserved F or W. Each record gives: V gene, clone size, J gene, D gene, CDR3 protein, CDR3 DNA. The D gene is left open where the match is weak. The size entry is marked missing in some rows and otherwise reads once, few, many or a size class.

V: TRBV19; size: -; J: TRBJ2-1; D: TRBD2; CDR3: CASSIARLAGNNEQFF; DNA: TGTGCCAGTAGTATAGCCCGACTAGCGGGTAACAATGAGCAGTTCTTC
V: TRBV11-2; size: -; J: TRBJ2-1; D: TRBD2; CDR3: CASSLFSGGLNEQFF; DNA: TGTGCCAGCAGCTTATTCTCGGGGGGTCTTAATGAGCAGTTCTTC
V: TRBV10-3; size: few; J: TRBJ2-3; D: TRBD2; CDR3: CAQAGAITDTQYF; DNA: TGTGCACAAGCGGGGGCCATCACAGATACGCAGTATTTT
V: TRBV6-1; size: -; J: TRBJ1-4; D: TRBD1; CDR3: CASSVRGRDNEKLFF; DNA: TGTGCCAGCAGTGTGAGGGGGCGCGATAATGAAAAACTGTTTTTT
V: TRBV4-2; size: -; J: TRBJ2-3; D: -; CDR3: CASSLGKTQYF; DNA: TGTGCCAGCAGCCTTGGAAAGACGCAGTATTTT
V: TRBV27; size: -; J: TRBJ2-3; D: -; CDR3: CASSLLGTDTQYF; DNA: TGTGCCAGCAGTTTATTGGGCACAGATACGCAGTATTTT
V: TRBV12-5; size: -; J: TRBJ2-7; D: -; CDR3: CASGLVCEQYF; DNA: TGTGCTAGTGGTTTGGTGTGCGAGCAGTACTTC
V: TRBV30; size: once; J: TRBJ2-3; D: -; CDR3: CAWSVRRITDTQYF; DNA: TGTGCCTGGAGTGTCAGACGGATCACAGATACGCAGTATTTT
V: TRBV11-2; size: few; J: TRBJ1-2; D: -; CDR3: CASTDTSYGYTF; DNA: TGTGCCAGCACCGATACCAGCTATGGCTACACCTTC
V: TRBV25-1; size: -; J: TRBJ2-2; D: TRBD2; CDR3: CASSELAGTGELFF; DNA: TGTGCCAGCAGTGAGCTAGCGGGGACCGGGGAGCTGTTTTTT
V: TRBV27; size: -; J: TRBJ2-3; D: TRBD2; CDR3: CASSLYRGVFSDTQYF; DNA: TGTGCCAGCAGTTTATATCGGGGGGTTTTCTCTGATACGCAGTATTTT
V: TRBV5-4; size: few; J: TRBJ1-2; D: TRBD1; CDR3: CASSSWDRANYGYTF; DNA: TGTGCCAGCAGCTCATGGGACAGAGCTAACTATGGCTACACCTTC
V: TRBV29-1; size: -; J: TRBJ1-2; D: TRBD1; CDR3: CSVEDREEQGSLGYTF; DNA: TGCAGCGTTGAAGACCGAGAGGAACAGGGGTCCCTAGGCTACACCTTC
V: TRBV7-3; size: many; J: TRBJ1-4; D: -; CDR3: CASSLVGVTTNEKLFF; DNA: TGTGCCAGCAGCTTAGTTGGGGTCACAACTAATGAAAAACTGTTTTTT
V: TRBV4-1; size: -; J: TRBJ2-7; D: -; CDR3: CASSQDTGVTYEQYF; DNA: TGCGCCAGCAGCCAAGATACGGGGGTCACCTACGAGCAGTACTTC
V: TRBV6-5; size: few; J: TRBJ2-1; D: -; CDR3: CASSYSRHEQFF; DNA: TGTGCCAGCAGTTACTCGAGGCATGAGCAGTTCTTC
V: TRBV30; size: -; J: TRBJ2-7; D: -; CDR3: CAWTGTTYEQYF; DNA: TGTGCCTGGACCGGGACAACCTACGAGCAGTACTTC
V: TRBV11-2; size: -; J: TRBJ2-3; D: TRBD2; CDR3: CASSSAGGLRPDTQYF; DNA: TGTGCCAGCAGCTCCGCGGGGGGGCTAAGGCCAGATACGCAGTATTTT
V: TRBV5-6; size: few; J: TRBJ2-5; D: -; CDR3: CASSSGAGVSQETQYF; DNA: TGTGCCAGCAGCTCAGGGGCGGGGGTCTCACAAGAGACCCAGTACTTC
V: TRBV5-1; size: once; J: TRBJ2-5; D: TRBD2; CDR3: CASSLTVAGRSGETQYF; DNA: TGCGCCAGCAGCTTGACGGTAGCGGGGCGCTCGGGGGAGACCCAGTACTTC
V: TRBV5-1; size: few; J: TRBJ2-7; D: TRBD1; CDR3: CASSSGQGPLYEQYF; DNA: TGCGCCAGCAGCTCGGGACAGGGCCCTCTCTACGAGCAGTACTTC
V: TRBV7-6; size: -; J: TRBJ2-1; D: TRBD2; CDR3: CASSFGGSGANEQFF; DNA: TGTGCCAGCAGCTTCGGGGGGTCGGGTGCGAATGAGCAGTTCTTC
V: TRBV7-9; size: -; J: TRBJ1-4; D: -; CDR3: CASSKIGQSGNEKLFF; DNA: TGTGCCAGCAGCAAAATAGGACAGTCGGGCAATGAAAAACTGTTTTTT
V: TRBV2; size: -; J: TRBJ2-1; D: TRBD2; CDR3: CADERIAGDYNEQFF; DNA: TGTGCCGACGAGAGGATAGCGGGGGATTACAATGAGCAGTTCTTC
V: TRBV7-9; size: few; J: TRBJ1-1; D: -; CDR3: CASSLEVLPVRGSEAFF; DNA: TGTGCCAGCAGCTTAGAGGTTTTGCCCGTCCGGGGCTCTGAAGCTTTCTTT
V: TRBV5-6; size: once; J: TRBJ2-1; D: -; CDR3: CASSLYRAYNEQFF; DNA: TGTGCCAGCAGCTTGTACCGGGCCTACAATGAGCAGTTCTTC
V: TRBV7-9; size: -; J: TRBJ2-2; D: -; CDR3: CASSLQGGFDTGELFF; DNA: TGTGCCAGCAGCCTACAGGGTGGGTTTGACACCGGGGAGCTGTTTTTT
V: TRBV6-5; size: medium-sized; J: TRBJ1-6; D: -; CDR3: CASSYSPDSPLHF; DNA: TGTGCCAGCAGTTACTCTCCTGATTCACCCCTCCACTTT
V: TRBV27; size: -; J: TRBJ1-2; D: TRBD1; CDR3: CASSRGTGFLHGYTF; DNA: TGTGCCAGCAGTCGGGGGACAGGGTTCCTTCACGGCTACACCTTC
V: TRBV29-1; size: -; J: TRBJ2-5; D: TRBD1; CDR3: CSVGAGTAIQETQYF; DNA: TGCAGCGTTGGAGCCGGGACAGCCATCCAAGAGACCCAGTACTTC
V: TRBV27; size: -; J: TRBJ1-1; D: -; CDR3: CASSYGGASEAFF; DNA: TGTGCCAGCAGTTACGGGGGCGCGTCAGAAGCTTTCTTT
V: TRBV5-6; size: -; J: TRBJ1-5; D: -; CDR3: CASSLSGSNQPQHF; DNA: TGTGCCAGCAGCTTGTCCGGGAGCAATCAGCCCCAGCATTTT
V: TRBV30; size: once; J: TRBJ2-1; D: -; CDR3: CAWNAVYNEQFF; DNA: TGTGCCTGGAACGCGGTCTACAATGAGCAGTTCTTC
V: TRBV2; size: many; J: TRBJ1-1; D: -; CDR3: CASGGSLGNTEAFF; DNA: TGTGCCAGCGGGGGGTCTCTGGGGAACACTGAAGCTTTCTTT
V: TRBV27; size: -; J: TRBJ2-2; D: -; CDR3: CASSLSVTGELFF; DNA: TGTGCCAGCAGTTTATCAGTCACCGGGGAGCTGTTTTTT
V: TRBV30; size: large; J: TRBJ1-5; D: -; CDR3: CAWSVAGNQPQHF; DNA: TGTGCCTGGAGTGTAGCGGGGAATCAGCCCCAGCATTTT
V: TRBV5-2; size: -; J: TRBJ1-4; D: -; CDR3: CASSLVGVTTNEKLFF; DNA: TGTGCCAGCAGCTTAGTTGGGGTCACAACTAATGAAAAACTGTTTTTT
V: TRBV7-9; size: -; J: TRBJ1-2; D: TRBD1; CDR3: CASSFRDRDGYTF; DNA: TGTGCCAGCAGCTTCCGTGACAGGGACGGCTACACCTTC
V: TRBV5-1; size: -; J: TRBJ2-1; D: -; CDR3: CASSSGTDWPEQFF; DNA: TGCGCCAGCAGCTCCGGGACTGATTGGCCCGAGCAGTTCTTC
V: TRBV7-2; size: -; J: TRBJ1-4; D: -; CDR3: CASSLDSEGEKLFF; DNA: TGTGCCAGCAGCTTAGATTCGGAGGGTGAAAAACTGTTTTTT
V: TRBV4-2; size: -; J: TRBJ2-2; D: TRBD1; CDR3: CASSQFGGTGIAGELFF; DNA: TGTGCCAGCAGCCAATTCGGTGGGACAGGGATCGCCGGGGAGCTGTTTTTT
V: TRBV30; size: -; J: TRBJ1-1; D: -; CDR3: CAWSRGRFDEAFF; DNA: TGTGCCTGGAGTAGGGGGAGGTTTGATGAAGCTTTCTTT
V: TRBV5-4; size: -; J: TRBJ1-2; D: -; CDR3: CASNLGRGRETNYGYTF; DNA: TGTGCCAGCAACCTGGGTCGGGGCAGGGAGACTAACTATGGCTACACCTTC
V: TRBV7-9; size: -; J: TRBJ2-2; D: -; CDR3: CASSSLARTGELFF; DNA: TGTGCCAGCAGCTCGCTGGCCCGCACCGGGGAGCTGTTTTTT
V: TRBV25-1; size: once; J: TRBJ2-7; D: -; CDR3: CASRGGLWNEQYF; DNA: TGTGCCAGCAGAGGGGGGCTCTGGAACGAGCAGTACTTC
V: TRBV27; size: -; J: TRBJ1-3; D: -; CDR3: CASSLSGTGNTIYF; DNA: TGTGCCAGCAGTTTATCGGGGACAGGAAACACCATATATTTT
V: TRBV15; size: -; J: TRBJ2-5; D: -; CDR3: CATSGSYQETQYF; DNA: TGTGCCACCAGCGGGAGCTATCAAGAGACCCAGTACTTC
V: TRBV27; size: -; J: TRBJ2-3; D: TRBD1; CDR3: CASSVLDRATTWDTQYF; DNA: TGTGCCAGCAGTGTACTTGACAGGGCCACAACCTGGGATACGCAGTATTTT
V: TRBV6-1; size: -; J: TRBJ2-7; D: TRBD2; CDR3: CASSEGGGSGYEQYF; DNA: TGTGCCAGCAGTGAAGGGGGGGGAAGCGGGTACGAGCAGTACTTC
V: TRBV6-1; size: -; J: TRBJ2-3; D: TRBD1; CDR3: CASSEGQGDTDTQYF; DNA: TGTGCCAGCAGTGAAGGACAGGGAGACACAGATACGCAGTATTTT
V: TRBV5-1; size: few; J: TRBJ2-1; D: TRBD2; CDR3: CASSYLAGGNNEQFF; DNA: TGCGCCAGCAGCTATCTAGCGGGGGGGAACAATGAGCAGTTCTTC
V: TRBV4-3; size: -; J: TRBJ2-1; D: TRBD2; CDR3: CASSFLAGAYNEQFF; DNA: TGCGCCAGCAGCTTTCTAGCGGGGGCCTACAATGAGCAGTTCTTC
V: TRBV10-3; size: -; J: TRBJ2-5; D: -; CDR3: CAISDPGRGYEETQYF; DNA: TGTGCCATCAGTGACCCGGGTCGGGGGTACGAAGAGACCCAGTACTTC
V: TRBV2; size: -; J: TRBJ2-7; D: TRBD1; CDR3: CASSEVTGSEQYF; DNA: TGTGCCAGCAGTGAAGTGACAGGGTCCGAGCAGTACTTC